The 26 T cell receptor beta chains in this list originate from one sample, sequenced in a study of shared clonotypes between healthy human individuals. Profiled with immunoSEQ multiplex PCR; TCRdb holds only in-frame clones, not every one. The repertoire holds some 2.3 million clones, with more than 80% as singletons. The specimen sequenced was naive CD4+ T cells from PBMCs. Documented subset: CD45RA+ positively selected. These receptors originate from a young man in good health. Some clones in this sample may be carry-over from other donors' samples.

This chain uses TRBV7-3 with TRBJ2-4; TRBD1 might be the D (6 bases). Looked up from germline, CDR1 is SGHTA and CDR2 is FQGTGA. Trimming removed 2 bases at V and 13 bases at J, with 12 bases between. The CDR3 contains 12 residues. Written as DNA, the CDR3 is TGTGCCAGCAGCTTAGGTTCCGGGACACAGTACTTC. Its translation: CASSLGSGTQYF.

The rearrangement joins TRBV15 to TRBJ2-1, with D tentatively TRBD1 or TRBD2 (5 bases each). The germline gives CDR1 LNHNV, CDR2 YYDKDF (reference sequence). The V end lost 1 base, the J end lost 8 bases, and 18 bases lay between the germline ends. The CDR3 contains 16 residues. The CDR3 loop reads CATSRGGGNSGHEQFF. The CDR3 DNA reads TGTGCCACCAGCAGAGGTGGGGGAAACTCGGGGCATGAGCAGTTCTTC.

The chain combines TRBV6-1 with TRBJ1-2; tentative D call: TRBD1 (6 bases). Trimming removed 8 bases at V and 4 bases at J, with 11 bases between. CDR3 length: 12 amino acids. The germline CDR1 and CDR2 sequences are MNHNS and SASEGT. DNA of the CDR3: TGTGCCAGCTCAAGGGACATCTATGGCTACACCTTC. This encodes CASSRDIYGYTF.

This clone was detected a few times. The CDR3 sequence is CASSFQGDGTEAFF. CDR3 DNA sequence: TGTGCCAGCAGCTTCCAGGGAGATGGTACTGAAGCTTTCTTT. The chain couples TRBV7-9 to TRBJ1-1, with D tentatively TRBD1 (5 bases). This CDR3 is 14 amino acids long. Trimming pared 3 bases from V and 5 bases from J, leaving 13 bases between. The germline V gene encodes CDR1 SEHNR and CDR2 FQNEAQ (reference sequence).

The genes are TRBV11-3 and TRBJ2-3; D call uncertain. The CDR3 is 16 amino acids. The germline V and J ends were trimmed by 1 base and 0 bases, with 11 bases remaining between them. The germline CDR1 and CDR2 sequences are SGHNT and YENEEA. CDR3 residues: CASSLGLQASTDTQYF. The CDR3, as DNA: TGTGCCAGCAGCTTAGGTCTCCAGGCTAGCACAGATACGCAGTATTTT.

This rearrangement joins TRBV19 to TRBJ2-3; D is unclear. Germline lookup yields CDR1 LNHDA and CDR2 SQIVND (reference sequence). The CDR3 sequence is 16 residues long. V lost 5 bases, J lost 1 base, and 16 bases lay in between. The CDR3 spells CASSLRPGWGTDTQYF. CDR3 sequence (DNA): TGTGCCAGTAGTTTACGCCCCGGTTGGGGCACAGATACGCAGTATTTT.

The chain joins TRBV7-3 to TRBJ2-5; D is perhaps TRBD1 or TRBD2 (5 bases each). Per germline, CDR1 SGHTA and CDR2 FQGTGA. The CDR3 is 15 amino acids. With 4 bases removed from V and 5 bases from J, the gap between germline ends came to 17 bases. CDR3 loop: CASSYIPGPGETQYF. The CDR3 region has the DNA TGTGCCAGCAGCTATATCCCGGGACCCGGGGAGACCCAGTACTTC.

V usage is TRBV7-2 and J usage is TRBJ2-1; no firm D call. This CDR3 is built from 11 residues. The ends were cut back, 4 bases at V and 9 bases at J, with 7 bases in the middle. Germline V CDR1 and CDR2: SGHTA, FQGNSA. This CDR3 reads CASSYGGEQFF. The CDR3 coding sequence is TGTGCCAGCAGCTACGGTGGTGAGCAGTTCTTC.

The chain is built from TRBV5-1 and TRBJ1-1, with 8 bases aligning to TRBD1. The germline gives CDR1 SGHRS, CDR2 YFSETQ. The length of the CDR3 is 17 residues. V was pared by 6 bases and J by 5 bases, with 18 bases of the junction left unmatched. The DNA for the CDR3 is TGCGCCAGCACCTCAACCAGGGGGCCCACCGTTGGGACTGAAGCTTTCTTT. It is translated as CASTSTRGPTVGTEAFF.

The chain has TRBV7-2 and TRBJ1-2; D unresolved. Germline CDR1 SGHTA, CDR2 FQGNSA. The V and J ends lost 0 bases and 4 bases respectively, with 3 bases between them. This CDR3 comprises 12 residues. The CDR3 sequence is CASSLALYGYTF. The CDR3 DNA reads TGTGCCAGCAGCTTAGCGCTCTATGGCTACACCTTC.

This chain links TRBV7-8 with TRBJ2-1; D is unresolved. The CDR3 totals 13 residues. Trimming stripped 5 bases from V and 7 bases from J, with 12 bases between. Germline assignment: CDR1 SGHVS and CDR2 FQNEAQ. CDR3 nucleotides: TGTGCCAGCAGCCAGAGGCCTTTGAATGAGCAGTTCTTC. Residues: CASSQRPLNEQFF. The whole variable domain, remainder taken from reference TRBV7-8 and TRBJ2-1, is GAGVSQSPRYKVAKRGQDVALRCDPISGHVSLFWYQQALGQGPEFLTYFQNEAQLDKSGLPSDRFFAERPEGSVSTLKIQRTQQEDSAVYLCASSQRPLNEQFFGPGTRLTVL.

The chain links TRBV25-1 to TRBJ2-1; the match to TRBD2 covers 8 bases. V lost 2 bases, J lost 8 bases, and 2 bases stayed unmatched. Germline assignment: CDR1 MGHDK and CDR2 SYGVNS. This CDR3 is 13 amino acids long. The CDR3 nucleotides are TGTGCCAGCAGTGAAAACGGGAGGGATGAGCAGTTCTTC. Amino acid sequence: CASSENGRDEQFF.

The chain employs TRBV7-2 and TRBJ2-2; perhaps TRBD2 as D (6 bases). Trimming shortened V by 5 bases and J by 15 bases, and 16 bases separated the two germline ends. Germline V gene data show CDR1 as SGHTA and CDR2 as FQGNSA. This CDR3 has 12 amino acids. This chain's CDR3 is CASSPAAGKVFF. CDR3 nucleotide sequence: TGTGCCAGCAGCCCAGCTGCGGGGAAGGTGTTTTTT.

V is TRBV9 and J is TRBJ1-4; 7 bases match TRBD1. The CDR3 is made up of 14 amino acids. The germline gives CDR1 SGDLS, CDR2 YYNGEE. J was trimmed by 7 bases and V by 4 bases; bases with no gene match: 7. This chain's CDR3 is CASSPMTGSEKLFF. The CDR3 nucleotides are TGTGCCAGCAGCCCTATGACAGGGAGTGAAAAACTGTTTTTT.

This CDR3 reads CASSQGAVSNQPQHF. The CDR3 DNA reads TGTGCCAGCAGCCAGGGGGCAGTGAGCAATCAGCCCCAGCATTTT. The rearrangement links TRBV7-8 to TRBJ1-5, with 8 bases that match TRBD1. The CDR3 covers 15 residues. After removal of 5 bases from V and 1 base from J, the junction contained 4 bases not matched to a gene. Germline CDR1 is SGHVS and CDR2 is FQNEAQ.

The CDR3 nucleotides read TGTGCCAGCAGTGAGACCCTGGCGGGATTCTCCTACGAGCAGTACTTC. Its translation is CASSETLAGFSYEQYF. The V and J genes are TRBV2 and TRBJ2-7, with TRBD2 as a possible D gene (6 bases). The CDR3 sequence is 16 residues long. Germline V gene data show CDR1 as SNHLY and CDR2 as FYNNEI. V was clipped by 3 bases and J by 0 bases, with 15 bases between them.

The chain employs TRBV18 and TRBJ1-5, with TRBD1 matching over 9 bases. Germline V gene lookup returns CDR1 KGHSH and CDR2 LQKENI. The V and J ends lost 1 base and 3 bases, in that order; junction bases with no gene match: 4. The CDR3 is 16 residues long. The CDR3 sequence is CASSPQGDRVNQPQHF. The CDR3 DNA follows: TGTGCCAGCTCACCACAGGGGGACAGGGTCAATCAGCCCCAGCATTTT.

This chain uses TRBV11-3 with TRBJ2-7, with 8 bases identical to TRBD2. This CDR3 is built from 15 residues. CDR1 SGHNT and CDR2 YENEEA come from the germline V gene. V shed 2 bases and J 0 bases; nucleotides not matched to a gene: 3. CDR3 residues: CASSLSSGSSYEQYF. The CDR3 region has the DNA TGTGCCAGCAGCTTATCCAGCGGGAGCTCCTACGAGCAGTACTTC.

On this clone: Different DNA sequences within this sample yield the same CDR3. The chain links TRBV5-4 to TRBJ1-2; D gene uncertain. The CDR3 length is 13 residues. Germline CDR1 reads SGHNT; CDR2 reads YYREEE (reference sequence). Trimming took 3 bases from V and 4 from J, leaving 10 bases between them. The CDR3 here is CASSSDGFYGYTF. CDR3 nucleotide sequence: TGTGCCAGCAGCTCGGACGGGTTCTATGGCTACACCTTC.

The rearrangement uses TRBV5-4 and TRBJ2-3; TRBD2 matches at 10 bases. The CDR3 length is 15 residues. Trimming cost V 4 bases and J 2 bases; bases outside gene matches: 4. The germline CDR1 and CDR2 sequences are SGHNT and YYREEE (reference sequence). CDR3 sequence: CASSPLAGATDTQYF. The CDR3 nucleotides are TGTGCCAGCAGCCCCCTAGCGGGAGCCACAGATACGCAGTATTTT. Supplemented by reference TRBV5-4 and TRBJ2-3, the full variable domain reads ETGVTQSPTHLIKTRGQQVTLRCSSQSGHNTVSWYQQALGQGPQFIFQYYREEENGRGNFPPRFSGLQFPNYSSELNVNALELDDSALYLCASSPLAGATDTQYFGPGTRLTVL.

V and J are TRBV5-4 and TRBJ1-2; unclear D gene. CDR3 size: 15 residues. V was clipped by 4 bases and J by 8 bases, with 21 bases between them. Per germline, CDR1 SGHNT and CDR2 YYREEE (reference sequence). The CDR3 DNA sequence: TGTGCCAGCAGCCCTAACTTAGTGCTATCTCGAGGCTACACCTTC. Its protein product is CASSPNLVLSRGYTF.

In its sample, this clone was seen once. The CDR3 DNA follows: TGCGCCAGCAGCCAAGTCCTCGACAGGCTGAACACTGAAGCTTTCTTT. This gives the protein CASSQVLDRLNTEAFF. V is TRBV4-3 and J is TRBJ1-1; weak D call: TRBD1 (6 bases). The CDR3 sequence is 16 residues long. CDR1 is LGHNA and CDR2 is YSLEER in the germline V gene. V shed 1 base and J shed 0 bases, with 12 bases lying between them.

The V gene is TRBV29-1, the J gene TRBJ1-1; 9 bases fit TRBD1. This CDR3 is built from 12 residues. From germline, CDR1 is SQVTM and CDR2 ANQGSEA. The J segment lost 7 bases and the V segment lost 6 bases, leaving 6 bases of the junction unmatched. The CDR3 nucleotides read TGCAGCGTCGGGACAGGGTTTGGTGAAGCTTTCTTT. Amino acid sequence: CSVGTGFGEAFF.

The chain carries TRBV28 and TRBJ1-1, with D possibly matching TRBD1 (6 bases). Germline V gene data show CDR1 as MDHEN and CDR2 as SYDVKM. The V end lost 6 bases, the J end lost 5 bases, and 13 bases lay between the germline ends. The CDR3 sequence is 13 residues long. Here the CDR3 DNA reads TGTGCCAGCAGCCAGGGGATGGGGACTGAAGCTTTCTTT. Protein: CASSQGMGTEAFF.

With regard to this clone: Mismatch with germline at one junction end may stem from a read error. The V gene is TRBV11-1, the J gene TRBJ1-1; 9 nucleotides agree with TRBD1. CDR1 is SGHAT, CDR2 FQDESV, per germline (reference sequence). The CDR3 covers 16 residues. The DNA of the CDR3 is TGTGCCAGCACCTTAAATCGGGGACAGGGTGGGACTGAAGCTTTCTTT. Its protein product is CASTLNRGQGGTEAFF.

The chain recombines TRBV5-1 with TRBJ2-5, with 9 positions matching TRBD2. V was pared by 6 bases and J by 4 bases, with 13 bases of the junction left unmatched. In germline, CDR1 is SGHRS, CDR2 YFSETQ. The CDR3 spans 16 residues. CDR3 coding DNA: TGCGCCAGCACTGGAGGGACTAGCAACTTGGGAGAGACCCAGTACTTC. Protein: CASTGGTSNLGETQYF.